What follows are 32 T cell receptor beta chains derived from one specimen sequenced in a study of blood T cell repertoires in COVID-19. TCRdb's copy holds only in-frame clones and misses some; the assay was immunoSEQ multiplex PCR. The sample carries some 100,000 clones, 80% to 90% recorded once. The specimen was peripheral blood. These receptor sequences come from a human donor in a cohort sampled during active COVID-19.

V is TRBV4-1 and J is TRBJ2-2; 11 nucleotides line up with TRBD1. Germline loops: CDR1 MGHRA, CDR2 YSYEKL. The ends lost 1 base at V and 6 bases at J; junction bases unmatched: 13. This CDR3 has 19 residues. The CDR3 DNA sequence: TGCGCCAGCAGCCAAGGGACAGGGGGCATTGCGGGGGGCCCCGGGGAGCTGTTTTTT. Translating it yields CASSQGTGGIAGGPGELFF.

CDR3 protein: CASSLWTKEGYTF. The CDR3 coding sequence is TGCGCCAGCAGCTTGTGGACAAAAGAAGGCTACACCTTC. The chain employs TRBV5-1 and TRBJ1-2; perhaps TRBD1 as D (5 bases). Per the germline V gene, CDR1 is SGHRS and CDR2 is YFSETQ. The CDR3 covers 13 residues. V lost 1 base to trimming and J lost 8 bases, with 12 bases between them.

DNA of the CDR3: TGTGCCAGCAGTGGGGGACAGGGGTTCACAGATACGCAGTATTTT. As protein: CASSGGQGFTDTQYF. The chain recombines TRBV6-4 with TRBJ2-3, with 10 bases that match TRBD1. CDR3 length equals 15 residues. V was clipped by 4 bases and J by 2 bases; unmatched bases: 3. Germline loops: CDR1 MRHNA, CDR2 SNTAGT.

The V call is TRBV7-6, the J call TRBJ2-5; D is ambiguous. The V end was cut by 0 bases, the J end by 4 bases, with 9 bases between. Germline CDR1 is SGHVS and CDR2 is FNYEAQ. This CDR3 has 14 amino acids. The CDR3 DNA follows: TGTGCCAGCAGCTTAGCCGCAGGCGTAGAGACCCAGTACTTC. Translating gives CASSLAAGVETQYF.

The chain is built from TRBV6-5 and TRBJ1-1; TRBD1 agrees at 7 bases. V was pared by 6 bases and J by 0 bases, with 1 base of the junction left unmatched. The length of the CDR3 is 13 residues. Germline V gives CDR1 MNHEY, CDR2 SVGAGI. Written as DNA, the CDR3 is TGTGCCAGCAGAGGACAGGTGAACACTGAAGCTTTCTTT. Translated: CASRGQVNTEAFF.

V gene TRBV3-1 (or the pseudogene TRBV3-2) combines with J gene TRBJ2-2; tentatively, D is TRBD1 (6 bases). CDR3 length: 15 residues. Germline CDR1 reads LGHDT; CDR2 reads YNNKEL (reference sequence). V shed 5 bases and J shed 5 bases, with 15 bases lying between them. The CDR3 sequence is CASSESTGFTGELFF. The CDR3 DNA reads as TGTGCCAGCAGCGAATCTACAGGGTTTACCGGGGAGCTGTTTTTT.

This clone was counted between two and nine times. The chain joins TRBV5-4 to TRBJ1-1, with unresolved D. Trimming took off 0 bases at V and 5 bases at J, with 8 bases between the two ends. CDR1 and CDR2 (germline): SGHNT, YYREEE (reference sequence). CDR3 length equals 13 residues. The CDR3 protein is CASSLALITEAFF. CDR3 DNA sequence: TGTGCCAGCAGCTTGGCCCTTATTACTGAAGCTTTCTTT.

This rearrangement joins TRBV9 to TRBJ2-2, with 8 bases lining up with TRBD1. The CDR3 contains 16 residues. CDR1 and CDR2 (germline): SGDLS, YYNGEE. After removal of 4 bases from V and 2 bases from J, the junction contained 7 bases not matched to a gene. The CDR3 sequence is CASSYRQGSNTGELFF. In DNA, the CDR3 is TGTGCCAGCAGCTACCGACAGGGGAGCAACACCGGGGAGCTGTTTTTT.

This chain links TRBV9 with TRBJ2-7; a weak D match, TRBD1 (6 bases). The V gene's germline CDR1 is SGDLS and CDR2 YYNGEE. V was pared by 3 bases and J by 5 bases, with 18 bases between. The CDR3 is made up of 15 amino acids. CDR3 protein: CASSAEVQGSHEQYF. The CDR3 nucleotides are TGTGCCAGCAGCGCCGAAGTACAGGGTAGCCACGAGCAGTACTTC.

J is TRBJ1-1 and V is TRBV18, with D maybe TRBD1 (6 bases). The V gene lost 1 base and the J gene lost 4 bases, with 16 bases spanning the gap. This CDR3 comprises 16 residues. The germline CDR1 and CDR2 sequences are KGHSH and LQKENI. The CDR3 bases are TGTGCCAGCTCACCACTCGTCCTACAGGGTGGCACTGAAGCTTTCTTT. Its translation is CASSPLVLQGGTEAFF.

This chain joins TRBV27 and TRBJ2-2; D remains unclear. The CDR3 has 13 amino acids. CDR1 and CDR2 (germline): MNHEY, SMNVEV (reference sequence). The V end was cut by 2 bases, the J end by 4 bases, with 5 bases between. The CDR3 coding sequence is TGTGCCAGCAGTTTACAAATCACCGGGGAGCTGTTTTTT. Protein: CASSLQITGELFF.

This clone was detected only a few times. The rearrangement links TRBV27 to TRBJ2-7, with 9 positions matching TRBD2. The CDR3 runs 14 residues. Looked up from germline, CDR1 is MNHEY and CDR2 is SMNVEV (reference sequence). Trimming took 6 bases from V and 5 from J; bases not matched to a gene: 8. The CDR3 bases are TGTGCCAGCAGCTCATACCGCGGGGGGGACGAGCAGTACTTC. Its protein product is CASSSYRGGDEQYF.

The gene calls are TRBV12-5 and TRBJ2-1, with a weak D call TRBD1 (6 bases). This CDR3 region has 16 residues. Germline V gene lookup returns CDR1 LGHNT and CDR2 FRNRAP. Trimming stripped 5 bases from V and 2 bases from J, with 16 bases between. The CDR3 loop is CASGDLTGRTYNEQFF. The CDR3, as DNA: TGTGCTAGTGGTGACCTAACAGGGAGAACCTACAATGAGCAGTTCTTC. The whole variable domain, remainder taken from reference TRBV12-5 and TRBJ2-1, is DARVTQTPRHKVTEMGQEVTMRCQPILGHNTVFWYRQTMMQGLELLAYFRNRAPLDDSGMPKDRFSAEMPDATLATLKIQPSEPRDSAVYFCASGDLTGRTYNEQFFGPGTRLTVL.

J is TRBJ2-1 and V is TRBV4-3, with 8 bases lining up with TRBD1. The CDR3 is made up of 18 amino acids. The junction had 12 bases not matched to a gene; V was cut back by 1 base and J by 4 bases. The V gene's germline CDR1 is LGHNA and CDR2 YSLEER. CDR3 sequence: CASSQGYRWQGAYNEQFF. The CDR3 bases are TGCGCCAGCAGCCAAGGTTATCGGTGGCAGGGGGCATACAATGAGCAGTTCTTC.

V and J are TRBV6-5 and TRBJ1-1, with 9 nucleotides matching TRBD1. Germline V gene sequence: CDR1 MNHEY, CDR2 SVGAGI. CDR3 length: 15 residues. The junction had 13 bases not matched to a gene; V was cut back by 6 bases and J by 8 bases. The CDR3 coding sequence is TGTGCCAGCAGGAAATTGGGACAGGGATCGGCAGAAGCTTTCTTT. This codes for CASRKLGQGSAEAFF.

The rearrangement uses TRBV12-3 or TRBV12-4 and TRBJ1-2; 7 positions match TRBD1. This CDR3 contains 13 residues. Trimming cost V 4 bases and J 7 bases; bases outside gene matches: 6. Here the CDR3 reads CASSWAGGSGYTF. CDR3 bases: TGTGCCAGCAGTTGGGCAGGGGGAAGTGGCTACACCTTC.

The rearrangement uses TRBV5-1 and TRBJ1-1; D is uncertain. Per germline, CDR1 SGHRS and CDR2 YFSETQ. The CDR3 runs 17 residues. V lost 0 bases and J lost 4, with 19 bases in between. The CDR3 nucleotides are TGCGCCAGCAGCTTGGTTTTCGACCGGGGTCCGTCCACTGAAGCTTTCTTT. Translation: CASSLVFDRGPSTEAFF.

The V call is TRBV4-1, the J call TRBJ2-2; D ambiguous. The CDR3 runs to 14 residues. Germline V CDR1 and CDR2: MGHRA, YSYEKL. Between the trimmed V and J ends, which lost 4 bases and 9 bases, there was a span of 15 bases. The DNA for the CDR3 is TGCGCCAGCAGCCTAACTTCTCGATCCTGGGAGCTGTTTTTT. It codes for CASSLTSRSWELFF.

There are a few counts of this clone. V gene TRBV4-1 combines with J gene TRBJ2-2; TRBD2 aligns across 7 bases. Germline V gene lookup returns CDR1 MGHRA and CDR2 YSYEKL. This CDR3 comprises 16 residues. V lost 1 base, J lost 6 bases, and 8 bases stayed unmatched. The CDR3 DNA sequence: TGCGCCAGCAGCCAAGGGACTAGGAGGGGAGCCGGGGAGCTGTTTTTT. This translates into CASSQGTRRGAGELFF.

Only a few counts were recorded for this clone. The V call is TRBV10-2, the J call TRBJ2-7; the match to TRBD2 covers 7 bases. Germline V gives CDR1 WSHSY, CDR2 SAAADI. This CDR3 spans 12 amino acids. The ends lost 6 bases at V and 6 bases at J; junction bases unmatched: 5. The CDR3 DNA reads as TGCGCCAGCAGGGCGGGAGAAGGCGAGCAGTACTTC. The encoded protein is CASRAGEGEQYF.

The V gene is TRBV19, the J gene TRBJ2-3, with 7 bases identical to TRBD1. The CDR3 length is 14 residues. Unmatched junction bases numbered 5, after V lost 5 bases and J lost 3 bases. From germline, CDR1 is LNHDA and CDR2 SQIVND (reference sequence). CDR3 loop: CASSHRQGTDTQYF. CDR3 nucleotides: TGTGCCAGTAGTCACCGACAGGGTACAGATACGCAGTATTTT.

The chain employs TRBV5-1 and TRBJ1-6; 12 bases are shared with TRBD1. Germline trimming cut 0 bases from V and 10 bases from J; bases unmatched to any gene: 5. The CDR3 contains 16 residues. Germline loops: CDR1 SGHRS, CDR2 YFSETQ. The CDR3 reads CASSLAGQGAGSPLHF. The CDR3 bases are TGCGCCAGCAGCTTGGCGGGACAGGGGGCAGGGTCACCCCTCCACTTT. The whole variable domain, filled in from reference TRBV5-1 and TRBJ1-6, reads KAGVTQTPRYLIKTRGQQVTLSCSPISGHRSVSWYQQTPGQGLQFLFEYFSETQRNKGNFPGRFSGRQFSNSRSEMNVSTLELGDSALYLCASSLAGQGAGSPLHFGNGTRLTVT.

V gene TRBV7-3 combines with J gene TRBJ2-5; TRBD2 matches 7 bases. Per germline, CDR1 SGHTA and CDR2 FQGTGA. Trimming took 5 bases from V and 1 from J; bases not matched to a gene: 7. The CDR3 sequence is 15 residues long. The CDR3 coding sequence is TGTGCCAGCAGCCCATGGGGGGGTGTCCAAGAGACCCAGTACTTC. This gives the protein CASSPWGGVQETQYF.

The V gene is TRBV7-2, the J gene TRBJ2-7; D perhaps matches TRBD1 (6 bases). V lost 1 base to trimming and J lost 4 bases, with 11 bases between them. CDR3 size: 14 residues. Germline V gives CDR1 SGHTA, CDR2 FQGNSA. The DNA of the CDR3 is TGTGCCAGCAGCTTAGTTGACAGGCTGTACGAGCAGTACTTC. Translation gives CASSLVDRLYEQYF.

This clone occurred once. V is TRBV7-9 and J is TRBJ2-5, with 7 bases aligning to TRBD1. Germline V lookup: CDR1 SEHNR, CDR2 FQNEAQ (reference sequence). This CDR3 region has 15 residues. V was pared by 1 base and J by 2 bases, with 4 bases of the junction left unmatched. DNA of the CDR3: TGTGCCAGCAGCTTAGGGGGACAGAATCAAGAGACCCAGTACTTC. It codes for CASSLGGQNQETQYF.

The chain recombines TRBV19 with TRBJ2-7; 7 bases match TRBD1. V dropped 5 bases and J dropped 6; count of bases not matched to a gene: 13. Germline lookup yields CDR1 LNHDA and CDR2 SQIVND (reference sequence). CDR3 length: 15 residues. The CDR3 spells CASSAGQVGAREQYF. The CDR3 DNA reads TGTGCCAGTAGTGCCGGACAGGTGGGGGCCCGCGAGCAGTACTTC. Using reference TRBV19 and TRBJ2-7 for the parts outside the CDR3, the full variable domain is DGGITQSPKYLFRKEGQNVTLSCEQNLNHDAMYWYRQDPGQGLRLIYYSQIVNDFQKGDIAEGYSVSREKKESFPLTVTSAQKNPTAFYLCASSAGQVGAREQYFGPGTRLTVT.

This chain links TRBV2 with TRBJ1-6; possible D gene TRBD1, 5 bases. V gave up 4 bases and J gave up 7 bases, with 11 bases separating them. From germline, CDR1 is SNHLY and CDR2 FYNNEI. This CDR3 has 14 residues. The CDR3 here is CASSVGGGNSPLHF. The DNA for the CDR3 is TGTGCCAGCAGTGTGGGTGGGGGGAATTCACCCCTCCACTTT.

This sequence joins TRBV12-5 and TRBJ1-1; D gene ambiguous. Germline assignment: CDR1 LGHNT and CDR2 FRNRAP. Trimming pared 3 bases from V and 5 bases from J, leaving 22 bases between. This CDR3 is built from 17 residues. The CDR3 loop is CASGFRGWTGSGTEAFF. CDR3 DNA: TGTGCTAGTGGTTTCCGTGGATGGACTGGGAGTGGGACTGAAGCTTTCTTT.

V usage is TRBV29-1 and J usage is TRBJ1-1, with a weak D call TRBD1 (5 bases). The CDR3 has 12 residues. Germline CDR1 is SQVTM and CDR2 is ANQGSEA. V was cut by 7 bases and J by 1 base, with 10 bases left in between. CDR3 bases: TGCAGCGCCTCGACAGCGAACACTGAAGCTTTCTTT. It is translated as CSASTANTEAFF.

The V gene is TRBV7-2, the J gene TRBJ1-2; D might be TRBD1 (6 bases). The CDR3 has 14 residues. Germline values: CDR1 SGHTA, CDR2 FQGNSA. Trimming took off 5 bases at V and 0 bases at J, with 10 bases between the two ends. The CDR3 nucleotides read TGTGCCAGCAGCCGCCGGACAGCTAACTATGGCTACACCTTC. Its translation is CASSRRTANYGYTF.

The chain employs TRBV28 and TRBJ2-5; 10 nucleotides line up with TRBD2. Germline V gene data show CDR1 as MDHEN and CDR2 as SYDVKM. The V gene end was trimmed by 6 bases and the J gene end by 2 bases; junction bases not matched to a gene: 6. The CDR3 contains 15 residues. This CDR3 reads CASSPGLAEQETQYF. DNA of the CDR3: TGTGCCAGCAGCCCCGGACTAGCGGAACAAGAGACCCAGTACTTC.

The CDR3 coding sequence is TGCGCCAGCAGCTTGGCTAGCGGGGGGGAGACCCAGTACTTC. This gives the protein CASSLASGGETQYF. This sequence joins TRBV5-1 and TRBJ2-5; 11 bases fit TRBD2. The trim removed 0 bases at V and 5 bases at J, leaving 0 bases unmatched. CDR3 length: 14 residues. Germline CDR1 SGHRS, CDR2 YFSETQ.